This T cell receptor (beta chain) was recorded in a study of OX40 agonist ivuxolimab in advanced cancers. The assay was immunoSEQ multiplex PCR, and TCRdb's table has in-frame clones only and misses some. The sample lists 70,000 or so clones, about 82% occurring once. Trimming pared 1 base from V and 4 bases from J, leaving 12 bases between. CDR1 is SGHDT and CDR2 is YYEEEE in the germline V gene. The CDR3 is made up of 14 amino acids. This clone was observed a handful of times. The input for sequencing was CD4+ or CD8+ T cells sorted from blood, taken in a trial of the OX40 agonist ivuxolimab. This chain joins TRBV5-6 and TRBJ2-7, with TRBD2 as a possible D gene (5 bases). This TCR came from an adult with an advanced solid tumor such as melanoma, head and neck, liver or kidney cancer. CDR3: CASSLRGSDYEQYF. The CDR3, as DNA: TGTGCCAGCAGCTTGAGAGGGAGTGATTACGAGCAGTACTTC.